The 29 T cell receptor beta chains below come from one sample, sequenced in a study of blood T cells in healthy people across ages. Sample-barcoded 5' priming and a J-beta primer mix drove a second PCR of about 6 to 12 cycles. Each CDR3 protein is one row after TCRdb ran MiXCR on the 5' RACE reads. The sample lists approximately 800,000 distinct CDR3 sequences, more than 55% occurring once. Sequenced input: blood. These receptors all stem from a man aged 40-49 years in good health.

V is TRBV3-1 and J is TRBJ1-1, with 7 bases aligning to TRBD1. CDR1 and CDR2 (germline): LGHDT, YNNKEL (reference sequence). With 0 bases clipped from V and 3 bases from J, the junction kept 10 bases outside the gene matches. CDR3 length equals 17 residues. CDR3 protein: CASSQDRYRGRHTEAFF. CDR3 DNA: TGTGCCAGCAGCCAAGATCGGTACAGGGGAAGGCACACTGAAGCTTTCTTT.

This clonotype was counted a few times. The gene calls are TRBV6-5 and TRBJ2-3; 11 bases map to TRBD2. CDR3 length: 16 amino acids. The V and J ends lost 4 bases and 3 bases, in that order; junction bases with no gene match: 6. CDR1 is MNHEY and CDR2 is SVGAGI in the germline V gene. CDR3 nucleotides: TGTGCCAGCAGTTCAACTAGCGGGGGAGGAACAGATACGCAGTATTTT. Protein sequence: CASSSTSGGGTDTQYF.

DNA for the CDR3: TGTGCCAGTCACCAGGGCGTCTCTGGGGCCAACGTCCTGACTTTC. It codes for CASHQGVSGANVLTF. The chain couples TRBV28 to TRBJ2-6; D might be TRBD1 (5 bases). The germline V and J ends were trimmed by 9 bases and 0 bases, with 12 bases remaining between them. The CDR3 is 15 residues long. Germline V gene lookup returns CDR1 MDHEN and CDR2 SYDVKM.

This clonotype showed up just a few times. The chain is built from TRBV12-3 or TRBV12-4 and TRBJ2-7; the match to TRBD1 covers 7 bases. V was pared by 1 base and J by 5 bases, with 5 bases of the junction left unmatched. The CDR3 length is 14 residues. This CDR3 is CASSLGQGTDEQYF. As DNA, the CDR3 is TGTGCCAGCAGTTTAGGACAGGGTACAGACGAGCAGTACTTC.

This clonotype was detected only once. V gene TRBV28 combines with J gene TRBJ1-5; possibly TRBD1 for D (5 bases). The CDR3 loop spans 13 amino acids. Trimming took off 7 bases at V and 10 bases at J, with 17 bases between the two ends. The germline V gene encodes CDR1 MDHEN and CDR2 SYDVKM. The CDR3 sequence: CASILRGRGPQHF. For the CDR3, the DNA is TGTGCCAGCATCCTGCGGGGGAGGGGCCCCCAGCATTTT.

The chain recombines TRBV11-2 with TRBJ2-7; D is perhaps TRBD2 (6 bases). Trimming shortened V by 5 bases and J by 2 bases, and 19 bases separated the two germline ends. The germline V gene encodes CDR1 SGHAT and CDR2 FQNNGV. CDR3 length: 16 residues. The CDR3 loop is CASSPIRGRGTYEQYF. CDR3 bases: TGTGCCAGCAGCCCTATAAGAGGACGGGGGACCTACGAGCAGTACTTC.

A note on this clonotype: A much larger clone differs by one base, so this may be a read error. The chain joins TRBV29-1 to TRBJ2-7; no reliable D call. The assigned J gene may be wrong: the sequence end matches TRBJ2-5 better. There are 13 residues in the CDR3. In germline, CDR1 is SQVTM, CDR2 ANQGSEA. CDR3 region: CCVEIVVGETQYF. Written as DNA, the CDR3 is TGCTGCGTTGAAATTGTTGTGGGAGAGACCCAGTACTTC.

This clonotype showed up many times. The CDR3: CASSFAGTGASPLHF. The CDR3 nucleotides are TGTGCCAGCAGCTTTGCCGGGACAGGGGCTTCACCCCTCCACTTT. The chain links TRBV9 to TRBJ1-6; 10 bases are a match to TRBD1. This CDR3 is built from 15 residues. Germline loops: CDR1 SGDLS, CDR2 YYNGEE. The V and J ends lost 4 bases and 9 bases, in that order; junction bases with no gene match: 7.

The rearrangement joins TRBV2 to TRBJ2-5; TRBD1 matches 7 bases. Germline-derived CDR1 and CDR2 are SNHLY and FYNNEI. The CDR3 has 14 residues. V was pared by 8 bases and J by 2 bases, with 8 bases of the junction left unmatched. CDR3 sequence: CASWKGQPQETQYF. The CDR3 DNA reads TGTGCCAGCTGGAAGGGACAGCCACAAGAGACCCAGTACTTC.

This clonotype occurred a few times. The chain has TRBV7-9 and TRBJ2-1; D uncertain. CDR1 is SEHNR and CDR2 is FQNEAQ in the germline V gene (reference sequence). The CDR3 extends over 11 amino acids. V lost 6 bases, J lost 10 bases, and 10 bases lay in between. CDR3 in amino acids: CASRVQWEQFF. The DNA of the CDR3 is TGTGCCAGCAGGGTCCAGTGGGAGCAGTTCTTC.

The V call is TRBV12-3 or TRBV12-4, the J call TRBJ1-5; D perhaps matches TRBD1 (5 bases). This CDR3 is 12 amino acids long. V lost 5 bases to trimming and J lost 10 bases, with 12 bases between them. The CDR3 reads CASSTDSRPQHF. For the CDR3, the DNA is TGTGCCAGCAGTACCGACAGTCGTCCCCAGCATTTT.

The chain joins TRBV20-1 to TRBJ2-1; 7 bases fit TRBD2. Unmatched junction bases numbered 8, after V lost 3 bases and J lost 9 bases. The CDR3 sequence is 13 residues long. In germline, CDR1 is DFQATT, CDR2 SNEGSKA (reference sequence). The CDR3 here is CSASARLAGEQFF. For the CDR3, the DNA is TGCAGTGCTAGCGCCCGACTAGCAGGTGAGCAGTTCTTC.

The chain links TRBV12-3 or TRBV12-4 to TRBJ2-3; D unclear. The CDR3 totals 16 residues. The ends were cut back, 8 bases at V and 4 bases at J, with 22 bases in the middle. The CDR3 reads CASGWAEGKPPDTQYF. As DNA, the CDR3 is TGTGCCAGCGGGTGGGCCGAAGGGAAGCCTCCAGATACGCAGTATTTT.

This clonotype has only a few counts. One end of the junction is discordant with germline, which a read error may explain. V and J are TRBV9 and TRBJ2-1; 7 nucleotides line up with TRBD2. Germline V gene lookup returns CDR1 SGDLS and CDR2 YYNGEE. There are 17 residues in the CDR3. CDR3 sequence (DNA): TGTGCCAGCAGCGTAGCGAGTGTGACTAGCTCCCACAATGAGCAGTTCTTC. It encodes CASSVASVTSSHNEQFF.

This clonotype was picked up a small number of times. The chain employs TRBV27 and TRBJ2-7; a possible D gene is TRBD1 (5 bases). CDR1 and CDR2 from the germline V gene are MNHEY and SMNVEV (reference sequence). This CDR3 contains 14 residues. V was shortened by 4 bases and J by 2 bases, with 12 bases between the two germline ends. The CDR3 protein is CASSYDQGPYEQYF. In DNA, the CDR3 is TGTGCCAGCAGTTACGATCAGGGCCCCTACGAGCAGTACTTC.

The chain uses TRBV5-1 and TRBJ2-3; 8 nucleotides agree with TRBD1. Unmatched junction bases numbered 12, after V lost 4 bases and J lost 2 bases. CDR3 size: 17 residues. CDR1 SGHRS and CDR2 YFSETQ come from the germline V gene. The CDR3 bases are TGCGCCAGCAGCGGGACAGGTGCTGCTATATTCACAGATACGCAGTATTTT. Protein sequence: CASSGTGAAIFTDTQYF.

The J gene is TRBJ1-5, the V gene TRBV7-2; no definite D call. V gave up 5 bases and J gave up 4 bases, with 15 bases separating them. The CDR3 covers 15 residues. Germline V gene data show CDR1 as SGHTA and CDR2 as FQGNSA. CDR3 protein: CASSPRQALNQPQHF. CDR3 sequence (DNA): TGTGCCAGCAGCCCCCGCCAGGCCCTAAATCAGCCCCAGCATTTT.

There are a few counts of this clonotype. The genes are TRBV28 and TRBJ2-1; D could derive from TRBD1 or TRBD2 (5 bases each). Germline values: CDR1 MDHEN, CDR2 SYDVKM. CDR3 length: 15 amino acids. Trimming pared 6 bases from V and 6 bases from J, leaving 18 bases between. The CDR3 sequence is CASSPGQGPSNEQFF. CDR3 DNA sequence: TGTGCCAGCAGCCCCGGGCAGGGACCTAGCAATGAGCAGTTCTTC.

The CDR3 region has the DNA TGTGCCAGTGGACTAGCGACGTACGAGCAGTACTTC. It codes for CASGLATYEQYF. The rearrangement joins TRBV13 to TRBJ2-7; TRBD2 agrees at 9 bases. Germline values: CDR1 PRHDT, CDR2 FYEKMQ (reference sequence). J was trimmed by 4 bases and V by 9 bases; bases with no gene match: 4. The CDR3 length is 12 residues.

This clonotype was counted a few times. V usage is TRBV29-1 and J usage is TRBJ2-7; D is perhaps TRBD1 (5 bases). V lost 4 bases, J lost 5 bases, and 15 bases lay in between. CDR1 and CDR2 (germline): SQVTM, ANQGSEA. This CDR3 contains 13 residues. CDR3 nucleotide sequence: TGCAGCGTTGGAGTGTCCAGGGTTCACGAGCAGTACTTC. Protein product: CSVGVSRVHEQYF.

V gene TRBV4-3 combines with J gene TRBJ1-5, with D possibly matching TRBD1 (5 bases). The CDR3 is made up of 17 amino acids. V lost 1 base and J lost 4, with 17 bases in between. Germline values: CDR1 LGHNA, CDR2 YSLEER. The CDR3 DNA is TGCGCCAGCAGCCAAGGCCGAAGACAGAGCGCAAATCAGCCCCAGCATTTT. Translated, it gives CASSQGRRQSANQPQHF.

This clonotype was seen only a few times. The chain combines TRBV4-3 with TRBJ2-1; 8 bases map to TRBD1. V trimming: 5 bases; J trimming: 7 bases; junction bases outside the gene matches: 7. The CDR3 is made up of 14 amino acids. The germline V gene encodes CDR1 LGHNA and CDR2 YSLEER. The CDR3 is CASSVSDRENEQFF. The CDR3 bases are TGCGCCAGCAGCGTATCGGACAGGGAAAATGAGCAGTTCTTC.

The J gene is TRBJ1-2, the V gene TRBV29-1, with D uncertain. This CDR3 is 15 amino acids long. V was pared by 0 bases and J by 1 base, with 12 bases between. Germline V gene sequence: CDR1 SQVTM, CDR2 ANQGSEA. This CDR3 reads CSVEEAEALNYGYTF. CDR3 sequence (DNA): TGCAGCGTTGAAGAGGCGGAGGCCCTTAACTATGGCTACACCTTC.

Only a few counts were recorded for this clonotype. This chain connects TRBV20-1 to TRBJ2-5; 8 bases line up with TRBD1. Trimming took 0 bases from V and 7 from J; bases not matched to a gene: 7. From germline, CDR1 is DFQATT and CDR2 SNEGSKA (reference sequence). This CDR3 is built from 14 residues. The CDR3 nucleotides are TGCAGTGCTAGAGAAGGACAGGGACTCGGGACCCAGTACTTC. It is translated as CSAREGQGLGTQYF.

The chain uses TRBV19 and TRBJ2-5; D may be TRBD1 (5 bases). The CDR3 is made up of 13 amino acids. V was shortened by 4 bases and J by 7 bases, with 13 bases between the two germline ends. The germline gives CDR1 LNHDA, CDR2 SQIVND (reference sequence). For the CDR3, the DNA is TGTGCCAGTAGTAGGGGCCCTGGCGGGACCCAGTACTTC. Translated, it gives CASSRGPGGTQYF.

The J gene is TRBJ2-2, the V gene TRBV10-3; possibly TRBD1 or TRBD2 for D (5 bases each). Germline lookup yields CDR1 ENHRY and CDR2 SYGVKD. The CDR3 runs to 12 residues. V was clipped by 6 bases and J by 3 bases, with 5 bases between them. In DNA form, the CDR3 reads TGTGCCATCAGGGGGGACACCGGGGAGCTGTTTTTT. It yields the protein CAIRGDTGELFF.

This clonotype was counted a few times. The chain combines TRBV6-5 with TRBJ1-5; the D is unclear. This CDR3 spans 15 amino acids. The germline V and J ends were trimmed by 0 bases and 5 bases, with 11 bases remaining between them. Germline CDR1 reads MNHEY; CDR2 reads SVGAGI. The CDR3 here is CASSYSNQWDQPQHF. The CDR3 DNA follows: TGTGCCAGCAGTTACTCGAATCAGTGGGATCAGCCCCAGCATTTT.

The V call is TRBV29-1, the J call TRBJ1-5, with D possibly matching TRBD1 (5 bases). V shed 2 bases and J shed 0 bases, with 26 bases lying between them. CDR1 and CDR2 from the germline V gene are SQVTM and ANQGSEA. There are 20 residues in the CDR3. CDR3 sequence (DNA): TGCAGCGTTGAAAGGGGCAGGGAGGACTATTTTCACTATAGCAATCAGCCCCAGCATTTT. Translating gives CSVERGREDYFHYSNQPQHF.

This clonotype showed up just a few times. The chain couples TRBV7-3 to TRBJ2-3, with no clear D. With 1 base removed from V and 6 bases from J, the gap between germline ends came to 20 bases. CDR1 is SGHTA, CDR2 FQGTGA, per germline. The CDR3 length is 17 residues. CDR3 region: CASSLIAASPERDTQYF. The CDR3 bases are TGTGCCAGCAGCTTAATTGCGGCGAGTCCCGAGAGGGATACGCAGTATTTT.